This entry concerns a single TCR beta chain. This clone was detected a few times. The specificity of this receptor is unknown. Within one base of it there is no much larger clone, and no base qualities were kept. The sample comes from a study of beta chain features in type 1 diabetes (dated by TCRdb to the late 2010s). About the study as a whole: Mean age, gender distribution, total cell number and subset yield did not differ between patients and healthy donors. A total of roughly 100 million sorted cells were examined across all samples, and RNA yield correlated strongly with the number of cells per subset. In the study, TCRB repertoires of sorted circulating CD4+ T cell subsets from recently diagnosed type 1 diabetes patients were compared with those of matched healthy donors. Naive and central memory subsets were obtained from all 30 or so donors, but regulatory and stem cell-like memory subsets were isolated from only 8 patients and about eight healthy donors.

The entire amount of isolated RNA was reverse transcribed using the High Capacity cDNA Reverse Transcription Kit, so the sequenced TCRB transcripts were expressed ones. Deep immunoSEQ sequencing was applied to naive, central memory and regulatory T cell samples, giving an average of roughly 3.5 million total reads per sample. Sorted cells were lysed in RLT buffer, and RNA was extracted using DNase-treated RNeasy Micro or Mini kits according to cell number. Each cell subset was processed separately to prevent cross-contamination, with patient and healthy donor samples processed together. Using the immunoSEQ multiplex PCR, TCRB sequences were amplified from cDNA into 87-bp fragments spanning the CDR3 region. Sequencing of the amplicons was performed on the Illumina HiSeq platform. The authors' analysis ran thus. PCR bias was computationally corrected using synthetic template baselines, reads within Hamming distance 2 were collapsed, and singletons that could not be merged were discarded. Reads were aligned to IMGT to assign V, D and J genes, CDR3 length, and insertions or deletions at six rearrangement sites. Within each subset, clonotype counts were normalized to sorted cell number, and only after that were true diversity and Gini coefficients computed with the tcR R package. The overlap coefficient, calculated on TCRB nucleotide sequences, was used to measure repertoire sharing. TCRdb took over this immuneACCESS table, retaining in-frame rearrangements with V and J assigned. Such tables are incomplete; in checked studies, under half of the missing clones stem from an unresolved V gene, and the remainder is unexplained. V, J and clone size are taken as reported in that table, and D and trimming were inferred from the DNA itself. This sample comprises about 320,000 clones, less than 15% of them detected only once. The top ten clones comprise approximately 6.7% of the sample.

The cysteine opens and the phenylalanine closes a CDR3 of 12 amino acids. Solely the CDR3 DNA is kept, with 36 bases framed from the first base. Trimming removed 1 base from V and 9 bases from J, leaving 4 bases between the germline ends. Reading the germline V gene gives CDR1 SGHAT and CDR2 FQNNGV. What the authors observed across the whole study: Only small numbers of individuals were included in the HLA sub-analyses, which left unresolved whether HLA type had any influence on TCRB rearrangement. Shorter templates might have been favored by PCR, but patient and control samples were amplified and corrected together, so both groups would have been affected equally by any skew. At VDJ recombination sites, patients with type 1 diabetes made fewer insertions and deleted more nucleotides, a pattern implying thymic rearrangement abnormalities. In all four CD4+ subsets, TCRB CDR3 length was moderately but significantly shorter in type 1 diabetes patients. Naive, central memory and regulatory TCRB repertoires appeared to be more alike among patients than among healthy donors. Sequencing cDNA rather than genomic DNA could over-represent highly expressing activated cells, although activation and CD3 levels did not differ between groups.

A single peripheral blood draw of approximately 110 mL on average was collected from each donor into heparinised tubes. A BD FACSAria II and a panel including CD45RO, CCR7, CD25, CD127, CD95 and CD27 were used to sort naive, central memory, regulatory and stem cell-like memory CD4+ T cells. Every sorted population had a purity above 95%. Right away, PBMCs were isolated by Lymphoprep density gradient centrifugation and were stained directly, with no culture step. So that batch effects would be minimized, each experiment stained and sorted samples in pairs, pairing one healthy donor with one patient.

The TCR was taken from a man younger than 40 in good health. Source material: central memory CD4+ T cells from blood. Recombination joined TRBV11-2 with TRBJ1-6, with the D gene uncertain. The CDR3 loop reads CASSLGASPLHF. Read as DNA, the sequence is TGTGCCAGCAGCTTAGGGGCTTCACCCCTCCACTTT. Reference TRBV11-2 and TRBJ1-6 proteins supply the regions before and after the CDR3; the full variable domain is: EAGVAQSPRYKIIEKRQSVAFWCNPISGHATLYWYQQILGQGPKLLIQFQNNGVVDDSQLPKDRFSAERLKGVDSTLKIQPAKLEDSAVYLCASSLGASPLHFGNGTRLTVT.